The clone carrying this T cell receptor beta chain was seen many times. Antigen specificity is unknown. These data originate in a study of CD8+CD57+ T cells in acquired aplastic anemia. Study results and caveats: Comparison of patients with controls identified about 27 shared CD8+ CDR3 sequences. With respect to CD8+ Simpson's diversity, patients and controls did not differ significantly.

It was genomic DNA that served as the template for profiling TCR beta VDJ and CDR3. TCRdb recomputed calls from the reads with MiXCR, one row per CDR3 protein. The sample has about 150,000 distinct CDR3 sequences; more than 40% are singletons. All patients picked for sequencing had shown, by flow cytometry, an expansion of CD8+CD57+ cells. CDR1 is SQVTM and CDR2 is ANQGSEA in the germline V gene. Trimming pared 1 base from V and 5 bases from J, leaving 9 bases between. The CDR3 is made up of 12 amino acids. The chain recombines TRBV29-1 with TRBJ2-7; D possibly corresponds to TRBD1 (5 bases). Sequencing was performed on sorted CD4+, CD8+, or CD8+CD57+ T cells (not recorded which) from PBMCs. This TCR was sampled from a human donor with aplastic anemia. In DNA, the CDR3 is TGCAGCGTTGAAGTGGCCAGGGACGAGCAGTACTTC. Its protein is CSVEVARDEQYF.